This T cell receptor beta chain is drawn from a study of beta chain features in type 1 diabetes. Regarding the study as a whole: The study left unresolved whether HLA type influences TCRB rearrangement. Diminished insertions and augmented deletions at VDJ junctions characterized type 1 diabetes patients.

By way of CD45RO/CCR7/CD25/CD127/CD95/CD27, the CD4+ regulatory, stem cell-like memory, central memory and naive cells were sorted. The study reverse transcribed the entire isolated RNA, so it sequenced expressed TCRB transcripts. TCRdb's copy holds only in-frame clones and misses some; the assay was immunoSEQ multiplex PCR. The data contain around 21,000 clones, 50% of them singletons. Looked up from germline, CDR1 is MNHNS and CDR2 is SASEGT. There are 16 residues in the CDR3. Deletions cut 4 bases from V and 3 bases from J, with 15 bases between. Worth noting for this clone: Its antigen remains unknown.

The V and J genes are TRBV6-1 and TRBJ2-2, with a possible D match to TRBD1 (5 bases). The clonotype was recovered from a man between 18 and 35 years old in good health. The material sequenced was stem cell memory CD4+ T cells from blood. The DNA for the CDR3 is TGTGCCAGCAGTGCCCCAGAGATCAGGGACACCGGGGAGCTGTTTTTT. Protein sequence: CASSAPEIRDTGELFF.